The 22 T cell receptor beta chains given below trace back to one sample, sequenced in a study of T cell responses to AZD1222 COVID-19 vaccine. Using immunoSEQ multiplex PCR, the repertoire was profiled, and TCRdb retains in-frame clones only, with some absent. The table lists about 100,000 clones, around nine tenths of them singletons, with 2% to 2.5% in the top ten. The specimen was peripheral blood, collected 28 days after the second AZD1222 dose. The receptor source for this set is an adult who received the AZD1222 COVID-19 vaccine.

V and J are TRBV6-4 and TRBJ2-1; TRBD2 agrees at 7 bases. The CDR3 covers 14 residues. V dropped 9 bases and J dropped 7; count of bases not matched to a gene: 12. Germline V lookup: CDR1 MRHNA, CDR2 SNTAGT. CDR3 nucleotide sequence: TGTGCCAGTTCCCGGTCACGGGAGGCTAATGAGCAGTTCTTC. Encoded protein: CASSRSREANEQFF.

J is TRBJ2-3 and V is TRBV7-2; 8 positions agree with TRBD2. The germline CDR1 and CDR2 sequences are SGHTA and FQGNSA. This CDR3 has 17 amino acids. After removal of 4 bases from V and 1 base from J, the junction contained 10 bases not matched to a gene. For the CDR3, the DNA is TGTGCCAGCAGCTCACGTCCGACTAGCGTAGGCACAGATACGCAGTATTTT. Translated, it gives CASSSRPTSVGTDTQYF.

The chain uses TRBV15 and TRBJ2-3; 8 nucleotides agree with TRBD1. With 0 bases clipped from V and 0 bases from J, the junction kept 5 bases outside the gene matches. Germline-derived CDR1 and CDR2 are LNHNV and YYDKDF (reference sequence). The CDR3 runs to 17 residues. In nucleotides, the CDR3 is TGTGCCACCAGCAGAGATGGGGACAGGAGGAGCACAGATACGCAGTATTTT. Residues: CATSRDGDRRSTDTQYF.

The rearrangement links TRBV14 to TRBJ1-3; D ambiguous. The V end was cut by 4 bases, the J end by 1 base, with 11 bases between. The CDR3 runs to 15 residues. The germline V gene encodes CDR1 SGHDN and CDR2 FVKESK. Here the CDR3 DNA reads TGTGCCAGCAGCCGAAGAACAGCTTCTGGAAACACCATATATTTT. Protein: CASSRRTASGNTIYF.

In DNA, the CDR3 is TGTGCCAGCAGCCCGACACAGAGCTCCTACAATGAGCAGTTCTTC. Its translation: CASSPTQSSYNEQFF. The rearrangement uses TRBV7-8 and TRBJ2-1; D unresolved. The germline CDR1 and CDR2 sequences are SGHVS and FQNEAQ. V was pared by 5 bases and J by 0 bases, with 11 bases between. The CDR3 extends over 15 amino acids.

The CDR3 coding sequence is TGTGCCAGCTCATCTAGGACAGGGGGTTTAGAGACCCAGTACTTC. It specifies CASSSRTGGLETQYF. The gene calls are TRBV18 and TRBJ2-5, with TRBD1 matching 10 bases. The CDR3 runs 15 residues. Germline CDR1 is KGHSH and CDR2 is LQKENI. The J segment lost 4 bases and the V segment lost 5 bases, leaving 7 bases of the junction unmatched.

This clone was seen a single time. The chain uses TRBV4-1 and TRBJ2-1; 9 positions agree with TRBD2. The CDR3 sequence is 15 residues long. The germline V gene has CDR1 MGHRA and CDR2 YSYEKL. V trimming: 5 bases; J trimming: 4 bases; junction bases outside the gene matches: 6. DNA for the CDR3: TGCGCCAGCAGCATGCTAGCGGGGACATACAATGAGCAGTTCTTC. Translation: CASSMLAGTYNEQFF.

This chain links TRBV5-1 with TRBJ2-3, with a weak D call TRBD2 (6 bases). This CDR3 is 15 amino acids long. From germline, CDR1 is SGHRS and CDR2 YFSETQ. The V end was cut by 4 bases, the J end by 1 base, with 13 bases between. This CDR3 is CASSPEGSGTDTQYF. CDR3 coding DNA: TGCGCCAGCAGCCCGGAGGGTTCGGGCACAGATACGCAGTATTTT.

V gene TRBV28 combines with J gene TRBJ2-5, with D unclear. Germline CDR1 is MDHEN and CDR2 is SYDVKM. V lost 7 bases and J 2 bases, leaving 8 bases between the germline ends. The CDR3 is made up of 12 amino acids. This CDR3 is CASNLGQETQYF. The CDR3 DNA reads as TGTGCCAGCAACCTGGGACAAGAGACCCAGTACTTC. Looking up the rest from reference TRBV28 and TRBJ2-5 gives the full variable domain: DVKVTQSSRYLVKRTGEKVFLECVQDMDHENMFWYRQDPGLGLRLIYFSYDVKMKEKGDIPEGYSVSREKKERFSLILESASTNQTSMYLCASNLGQETQYFGPGTRLLVL.

The V gene is TRBV7-3, the J gene TRBJ1-1; no clear D gene. This CDR3 is built from 14 residues. V was clipped by 0 bases and J by 3 bases, with 8 bases between them. CDR1 is SGHTA, CDR2 FQGTGA, per germline. CDR3 residues: CASSLTRGHTEAFF. DNA for the CDR3: TGTGCCAGCAGCTTAACGCGGGGTCACACTGAAGCTTTCTTT.

This chain uses TRBV7-2 with TRBJ1-1; 8 bases line up with TRBD1. Germline CDR1 SGHTA, CDR2 FQGNSA. Germline trimming cut 1 base from V and 1 base from J; bases unmatched to any gene: 11. CDR3 size: 18 residues. The CDR3 reads CASSLERGQGRTNTEAFF. The CDR3, as DNA: TGTGCCAGCAGCTTAGAAAGAGGACAGGGAAGGACGAACACTGAAGCTTTCTTT.

The chain combines TRBV4-1 with TRBJ2-1, with TRBD2 matching 10 bases. Unmatched junction bases numbered 5, after V lost 0 bases and J lost 6 bases. Germline V lookup: CDR1 MGHRA, CDR2 YSYEKL. This CDR3 has 16 residues. The CDR3 DNA reads TGCGCCAGCAGCCAAGATCATAGCGGGAGGTTCAATGAGCAGTTCTTC. It is translated as CASSQDHSGRFNEQFF.

The table lists this clone with a count of one. The chain couples TRBV27 to TRBJ1-1; D is ambiguous. The V gene lost 2 bases and the J gene lost 1 base, with 8 bases spanning the gap. This CDR3 is built from 14 residues. Germline V gene sequence: CDR1 MNHEY, CDR2 SMNVEV (reference sequence). CDR3 coding DNA: TGTGCCAGCAGTTTAGCCGGGTGGAACACTGAAGCTTTCTTT. Protein: CASSLAGWNTEAFF.

This chain links TRBV3-1 (or the pseudogene TRBV3-2) with TRBJ2-1; D is ambiguous. The CDR3 contains 13 residues. The ends were cut back, 4 bases at V and 6 bases at J, with 10 bases in the middle. The germline CDR1 and CDR2 sequences are LGHDT and YNNKEL (reference sequence). CDR3 sequence: CASSRTAANEQFF. The CDR3 DNA reads TGTGCCAGCAGCCGGACCGCGGCCAATGAGCAGTTCTTC.

The chain combines TRBV4-1 with TRBJ2-3; 7 nucleotides align to TRBD2. Looked up from germline, CDR1 is MGHRA and CDR2 is YSYEKL. The CDR3 has 17 residues. V shed 3 bases, J shed 0 bases, and the junction held 9 bases outside the gene matches. The chain's CDR3 is CASSQRAAGSSTDTQYF. The CDR3 DNA is TGCGCCAGCAGCCAGCGAGCAGCGGGATCTAGCACAGATACGCAGTATTTT.

This chain uses TRBV27 with TRBJ2-1; tentative D call: TRBD2 (5 bases). This CDR3 is built from 16 residues. Germline V CDR1 and CDR2: MNHEY, SMNVEV (reference sequence). V gave up 6 bases and J gave up 1 base, with 16 bases separating them. CDR3 protein: CASSYPRTGSYNEQFF. In DNA form, the CDR3 reads TGTGCCAGCAGCTACCCCCGAACGGGATCCTACAATGAGCAGTTCTTC.

The chain has TRBV24-1 and TRBJ2-5; maybe TRBD1 (6 bases). Germline lookup yields CDR1 KGHDR and CDR2 SFDVKD. Trimming removed 9 bases from V and 4 bases from J, with 14 bases in between. The CDR3 is 13 amino acids. The CDR3 loop is CATAARTVETQYF. CDR3 DNA sequence: TGTGCCACCGCCGCGAGGACAGTAGAGACCCAGTACTTC.

The chain uses TRBV18 and TRBJ1-1; D call uncertain. Trimming removed 1 base at V and 0 bases at J, with 12 bases between. The CDR3 is 16 amino acids. Germline lookup yields CDR1 KGHSH and CDR2 LQKENI. CDR3 amino acids: CASSPLNGVVNTEAFF. The DNA for the CDR3 is TGTGCCAGCTCACCACTAAACGGGGTCGTGAACACTGAAGCTTTCTTT.

V usage is TRBV3-1 (or the pseudogene TRBV3-2) and J usage is TRBJ1-1; weak D call: TRBD1 (5 bases). The V gene lost 5 bases and the J gene lost 7 bases, with 17 bases spanning the gap. The V gene's germline CDR1 is LGHDT and CDR2 YNNKEL (reference sequence). CDR3 length: 14 amino acids. CDR3 DNA: TGTGCCAGCAGCATAACCGGGACGGAATATGAAGCTTTCTTT. This codes for CASSITGTEYEAFF.

In nucleotides, the CDR3 is TGTGCCAGCAGCTCGACGGGACGGTTAGGCGCTGAAGCTTTCTTT. It codes for CASSSTGRLGAEAFF. The chain has TRBV7-9 and TRBJ1-1, with D tentatively TRBD1 (5 bases). The CDR3 consists of 15 residues. V lost 4 bases, J lost 6 bases, and 18 bases lay in between. The germline CDR1 and CDR2 sequences are SEHNR and FQNEAQ (reference sequence).

The chain employs TRBV27 and TRBJ1-5; D not resolved. The V end lost 2 bases, the J end lost 1 base, and 3 bases lay between the germline ends. Germline V gene data show CDR1 as MNHEY and CDR2 as SMNVEV (reference sequence). CDR3 length: 13 amino acids. DNA for the CDR3: TGTGCCAGCAGTTTAAAGAGCAATCAGCCCCAGCATTTT. This codes for CASSLKSNQPQHF.

The chain is built from TRBV9 and TRBJ1-1; D remains ambiguous. Germline V gene data show CDR1 as SGDLS and CDR2 as YYNGEE. There are 13 residues in the CDR3. V shed 3 bases and J shed 1 base, with 7 bases lying between them. CDR3 region: CASSAHTNTEAFF. CDR3 bases: TGTGCCAGCAGCGCCCACACGAACACTGAAGCTTTCTTT.